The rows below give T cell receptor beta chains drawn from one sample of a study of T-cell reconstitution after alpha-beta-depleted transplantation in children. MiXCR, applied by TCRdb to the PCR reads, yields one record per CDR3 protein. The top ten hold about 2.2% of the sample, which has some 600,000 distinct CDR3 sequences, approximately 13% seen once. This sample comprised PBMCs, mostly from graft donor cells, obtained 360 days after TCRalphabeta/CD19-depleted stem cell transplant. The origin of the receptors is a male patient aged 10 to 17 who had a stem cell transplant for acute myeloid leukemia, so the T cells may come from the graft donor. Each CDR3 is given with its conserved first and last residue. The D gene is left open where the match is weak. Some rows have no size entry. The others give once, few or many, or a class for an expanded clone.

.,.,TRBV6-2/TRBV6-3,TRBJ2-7,TGTGCCAGCAGTTACCACTCCCAACCTCCCTCCTACGAGCAGTACTTC,CASSYHSQPPSYEQYF
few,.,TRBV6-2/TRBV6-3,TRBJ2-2,TGTGCCAGCAGTTACCCGACGATCACCGGGGAGCTGTTTTTT,CASSYPTITGELFF
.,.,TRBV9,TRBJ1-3,TGTGCCAGCAACTACGGGGTTGGAAACACCATATATTTT,CASNYGVGNTIYF
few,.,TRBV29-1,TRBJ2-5,TGCAGCGTTGAATCTCAGGGACCCTGGGGAGAGACCCAGTACTTC,CSVESQGPWGETQYF
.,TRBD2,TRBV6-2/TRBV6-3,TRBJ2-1,TGTGCCAGCAGTTGGGGACTAGCGGGAGCCTGGAGCAATGAGCAGTTCTTC,CASSWGLAGAWSNEQFF
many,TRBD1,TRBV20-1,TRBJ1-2,TGCAGTGCTAGAAGGGCGGACAGGGTATCTGGCTACACCTTC,CSARRADRVSGYTF
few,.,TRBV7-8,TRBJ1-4,TGTGCCAGCAGCCTGTACGGTGTTAATGAAAAACTGTTTTTT,CASSLYGVNEKLFF
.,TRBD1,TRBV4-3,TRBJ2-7,TGCGCCAGCAGCCGCCTGGGTGCAGGGGGCCTCTACGAGCAGTACTTC,CASSRLGAGGLYEQYF
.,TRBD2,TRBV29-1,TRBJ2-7,TGCAGCGTTGAAATGCCCCTACCAACTAGCGGGAGCCACGAGCAGTACTTC,CSVEMPLPTSGSHEQYF
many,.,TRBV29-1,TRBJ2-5,TGCAGCGTTGTGGGTAGCCATAGGAGGAACGACGAGACCCAGTACTTC,CSVVGSHRRNDETQYF
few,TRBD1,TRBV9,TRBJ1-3,TGTGCCAGCAGCGTAGACCGGACAGGGGGGAACACCATATATTTT,CASSVDRTGGNTIYF
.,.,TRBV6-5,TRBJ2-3,TGTGCCAGCAGGAGATACCTAGGCCGAAGGGAGTCCACAGATACGCAGTATTTT,CASRRYLGRRESTDTQYF
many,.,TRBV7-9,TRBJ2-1,TGTGCCAGCAGCCTCCGTCAGGGGAATGAGCAGTTCTTC,CASSLRQGNEQFF
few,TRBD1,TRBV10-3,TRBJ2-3,TGTGCCATCACTCGGGACAGGGTTGAAGATACGCAGTATTTT,CAITRDRVEDTQYF
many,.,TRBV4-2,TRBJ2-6,TGTGCCAGCAGCCAAGCGGGGGCGTCTGGGGCCAACGTCCTGACTTTC,CASSQAGASGANVLTF
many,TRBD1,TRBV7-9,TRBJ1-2,TGTGCCAGCAGCCCGGGGACAGGCTATGGCTACACCTTC,CASSPGTGYGYTF
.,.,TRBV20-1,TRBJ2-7,TGCAGCCGAGGCCTCTTGGTTGAGCAGTACTTC,CSRGLLVEQYF
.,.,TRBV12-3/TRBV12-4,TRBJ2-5,TGTGCCAGCAGTTTAAAGGGGGGAGGAGAGACCCAGTACTTC,CASSLKGGGETQYF
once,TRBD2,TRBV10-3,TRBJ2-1,TGTGCCATCAGTGAAACTAGCGGGAGTGGGCAGTTCTTC,CAISETSGSGQFF
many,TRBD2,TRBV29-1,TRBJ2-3,TGCAGCGTTGAGCTAGCGGGAGGGACAGATACGCAGTATTTT,CSVELAGGTDTQYF
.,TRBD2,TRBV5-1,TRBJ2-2,TGCGCCAGCAGCTTTAGCGGGAGGGCCGTCCCCGGGGAGCTGTTTTTT,CASSFSGRAVPGELFF
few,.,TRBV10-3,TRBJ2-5,TGTGCCATCAGCGAGCGGGTGGACCAGGGAACCCAGTACTTC,CAISERVDQGTQYF
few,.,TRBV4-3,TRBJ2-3,TGCGCCAGCAGCCAAACCCGTGCGGACACAGATACGCAGTATTTT,CASSQTRADTDTQYF
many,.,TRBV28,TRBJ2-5,TGTGCCAGCGATTTTTGCCGGCAAAGGTCCTGGGGGAAGACCCAGTACTTC,CASDFCRQRSWGKTQYF
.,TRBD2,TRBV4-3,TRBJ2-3,TGCGCCAGCAGCCAAGTCACGGGACTAGCGGGACCCACAGATACGCAGTATTTT,CASSQVTGLAGPTDTQYF
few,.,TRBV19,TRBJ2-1,TGTGCCGTACGGGACGGCGTCTTCACCTACAATGAGCAGTTCTTC,CAVRDGVFTYNEQFF
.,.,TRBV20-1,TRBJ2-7,TGCAGTGCGGAGCAGGGGCGTAGGACTCTATTCTACGAGCAGTACTTC,CSAEQGRRTLFYEQYF
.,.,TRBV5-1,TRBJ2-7,TGCGCCAGCGACCCCGACGGGGGAGGCTACGAGCAGTACTTC,CASDPDGGGYEQYF
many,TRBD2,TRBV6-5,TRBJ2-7,TGTGCCAGCAGTAGGGCGGGGACTAGCGGGATAAACGAGCAGTACTTC,CASSRAGTSGINEQYF
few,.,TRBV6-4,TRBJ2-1,TGTGCCAGCAGTGAGGCCTGGGGGAATGAGCAGTTCTTC,CASSEAWGNEQFF
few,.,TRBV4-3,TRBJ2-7,TGCGCCAGCAGCCAAGATAGTACAGGCATCTACGAGCAGTACTTC,CASSQDSTGIYEQYF
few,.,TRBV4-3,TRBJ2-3,TGCGCCAGCAGCCAAGTCCTCTTAGGGTTAGGGACTGGCACAGATACGCAGTATTTT,CASSQVLLGLGTGTDTQYF
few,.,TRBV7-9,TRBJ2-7,TGTGCCAGCAGTTTCCCAGGGACACGATACTGCGAGCAGTACTTC,CASSFPGTRYCEQYF
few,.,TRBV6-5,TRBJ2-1,TGTGCCAGCAGTTACTCGGACTGGGACCAGTGGAATGAGCAGTTCTTC,CASSYSDWDQWNEQFF
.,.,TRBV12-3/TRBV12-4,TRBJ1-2,TGTGCCAGCAGAGAATACAGGGCCATCTATGGCTACACCTTC,CASREYRAIYGYTF
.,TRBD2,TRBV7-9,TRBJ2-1,TGTGCCAGCAGCAAACCGGGACTAGCGGGGAGTAATGAGCAGTTCTTC,CASSKPGLAGSNEQFF
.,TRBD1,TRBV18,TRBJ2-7,TGTGCCAGCTCACCACTACTGGGACAGCCGCTTTCCTACGAGCAGTACTTC,CASSPLLGQPLSYEQYF
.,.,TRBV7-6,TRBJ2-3,TGTGCCAGCAGCTTAGGCCGGTCCATCCTGTCAGATACGCAGTATTTT,CASSLGRSILSDTQYF
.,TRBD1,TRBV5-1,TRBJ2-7,TGCGCCAGCAGCACCTACAGGGGAGCCTACGAGCAGTACTTC,CASSTYRGAYEQYF
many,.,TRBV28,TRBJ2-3,TGTGCCAGCAGCTCCCCCCTGATTCTGCAGTATTTT,CASSSPLILQYF
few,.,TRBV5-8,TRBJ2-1,TGTGCCAGCAGCTTGTATCAGGGAACCTACAATGAGCAGTTCTTC,CASSLYQGTYNEQFF
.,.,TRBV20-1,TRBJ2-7,TGCAGTGCTAGTCTTCGGGTAGCCGGCGAGCAGTACTTC,CSASLRVAGEQYF
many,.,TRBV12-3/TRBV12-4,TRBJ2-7,TGTGCCAGCAGTTTAGCGCTCATTCGGGCCGGCCAGTCCTACGAGCAGTACTTC,CASSLALIRAGQSYEQYF
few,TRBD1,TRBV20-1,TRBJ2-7,TGCAGTGCTAGAGTTGTCGGGACAGGGGTTTACGAGCAGTACTTC,CSARVVGTGVYEQYF
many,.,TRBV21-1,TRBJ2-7,TGTGCCAGCAGCTTCAGACTAGCGGGTCCCTACGAGCAGTACTTC,CASSFRLAGPYEQYF
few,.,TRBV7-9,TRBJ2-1,TGTGCCAGCAGCGGCCACAGGGCTGATGAGCAGTTCTTC,CASSGHRADEQFF
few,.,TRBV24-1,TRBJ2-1,TGTGCCACCAGTGTGGGGGCTAGCGGCAGGGATGTGGAGCAGTTCTTC,CATSVGASGRDVEQFF
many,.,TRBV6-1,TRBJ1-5,TGTGCCAGCAGTGGGACGGTCCGAAGCAATCAGCCCCAGCATTTT,CASSGTVRSNQPQHF